The 28 T cell receptor beta chains below all came from one sample that was sequenced in a study of shared T cell receptors in the human thymus. Profiled with immunoSEQ multiplex PCR; TCRdb holds only in-frame clones, not every one. The table lists 600,000 or so clones, 70% to 90% of them singletons, with more than 0.009% in the top ten. These records were also assigned to another study, of human thymus T cells.

Input material: thymocytes. All receptors derive from a boy in the first two years of life with a congenital heart defect.

The chain has TRBV14 and TRBJ1-1; tentatively, D is TRBD1 (6 bases). V was cut by 3 bases and J by 0 bases, with 11 bases left in between. This CDR3 has 15 residues. From germline, CDR1 is SGHDN and CDR2 FVKESK. The CDR3 nucleotides read TGTGCCAGCAGCCAGATGGGGGGGCTGAACACTGAAGCTTTCTTT. Translating it yields CASSQMGGLNTEAFF.

The chain has TRBV7-9 and TRBJ1-2; D not certain. The germline CDR1 and CDR2 sequences are SEHNR and FQNEAQ (reference sequence). The CDR3 contains 14 residues. Trimming pared 2 bases from V and 4 bases from J, leaving 11 bases between. As DNA, the CDR3 is TGTGCCAGCAGCTTAAGTCCCCTCAGCTATGGCTACACCTTC. This encodes CASSLSPLSYGYTF.

The chain is built from TRBV5-1 and TRBJ2-3; 7 positions match TRBD2. The CDR3 has 15 residues. J gave up 3 bases and V 3 bases, and 7 bases lay outside the gene matches. CDR1 is SGHRS, CDR2 YFSETQ, per germline. The CDR3 sequence is CASSYGRMYTDTQYF. The DNA of the CDR3 is TGCGCCAGCAGCTACGGGAGGATGTATACAGATACGCAGTATTTT. The entire variable domain, with the rest obtained from reference TRBV5-1 and TRBJ2-3, is as follows: KAGVTQTPRYLIKTRGQQVTLSCSPISGHRSVSWYQQTPGQGLQFLFEYFSETQRNKGNFPGRFSGRQFSNSRSEMNVSTLELGDSALYLCASSYGRMYTDTQYFGPGTRLTVL.

The chain has TRBV13 and TRBJ1-1; D is ambiguous. The CDR3 has 18 amino acids. Trimming removed 0 bases from V and 2 bases from J, with 19 bases in between. CDR1 PRHDT and CDR2 FYEKMQ come from the germline V gene (reference sequence). CDR3 coding DNA: TGTGCCAGCAGCTTAGGCCTAAGAGTGGGCAGGTTAAACACTGAAGCTTTCTTT. Its protein is CASSLGLRVGRLNTEAFF. The full variable domain, its missing parts supplied by reference TRBV13 and TRBJ1-1, is AAGVIQSPRHLIKEKRETATLKCYPIPRHDTVYWYQQGPGQDPQFLISFYEKMQSDKGSIPDRFSAQQFSDYHSELNMSSLELGDSALYFCASSLGLRVGRLNTEAFFGQGTRLTVV.

The chain uses TRBV7-9 and TRBJ2-7; 9 nucleotides align to TRBD1. This CDR3 has 15 residues. V lost 5 bases and J lost 1; bases outside the gene matches: 6. Germline V gene data show CDR1 as SEHNR and CDR2 as FQNEAQ (reference sequence). This chain's CDR3 is CASSPLDRGSYEQYF. CDR3 coding DNA: TGTGCCAGCAGCCCACTGGACAGGGGATCCTACGAGCAGTACTTC.

V is TRBV10-3 and J is TRBJ2-7, with 9 positions matching TRBD1. V gave up 0 bases and J gave up 2 bases; unmatched junction bases: 8. The V gene's germline CDR1 is ENHRY and CDR2 SYGVKD. The length of the CDR3 is 17 residues. CDR3 coding DNA: TGTGCCATCAGTGAGTCGATACGGGACAGGGAGACCTACGAGCAGTACTTC. Translating it yields CAISESIRDRETYEQYF.

The CDR3 nucleotides read TGTGCCACCGCCTGGTCGCCACACTCCTACGAGCAGTACTTC. Its protein product is CATAWSPHSYEQYF. V usage is TRBV6-6 and J usage is TRBJ2-7; D remains ambiguous. In germline, CDR1 is MNHNY, CDR2 SVGAGI (reference sequence). CDR3 size: 14 residues. V was clipped by 10 bases and J by 0 bases, with 16 bases between them.

The genes are TRBV7-2 and TRBJ2-7; 8 bases fit TRBD2. The CDR3 extends over 16 amino acids. With V trimmed by 4 bases and J by 2 bases, 10 bases remained unmatched. The germline V gene encodes CDR1 SGHTA and CDR2 FQGNSA. Here the CDR3 reads CASSSAPGGVPYEQYF. The DNA of the CDR3 is TGTGCCAGCAGCTCTGCGCCGGGAGGGGTTCCCTACGAGCAGTACTTC.

The J gene is TRBJ2-2, the V gene TRBV14; 7 bases line up with TRBD1. Germline V gene data show CDR1 as SGHDN and CDR2 as FVKESK. Trimming cost V 6 bases and J 2 bases; bases outside gene matches: 6. The CDR3 totals 15 residues. CDR3 bases: TGTGCCAGCAGGAGGGGACAGACCAACACCGGGGAGCTGTTTTTT. Protein sequence: CASRRGQTNTGELFF. Variable domain in full (rest from reference TRBV14 and TRBJ2-2): EAGVTQFPSHSVIEKGQTVTLRCDPISGHDNLYWYRRVMGKEIKFLLHFVKESKQDESGMPNNRFLAERTGGTYSTLKVQPAELEDSGVYFCASRRGQTNTGELFFGEGSRLTVL.

The gene calls are TRBV30 and TRBJ2-7; 14 positions match TRBD2. Trimming at V came to 0 bases and at J to 4 bases, leaving 11 bases not matched to a gene. The CDR3 is 18 amino acids. CDR1 GTSNPN and CDR2 SVGIG come from the germline V gene (reference sequence). CDR3 bases: TGTGCCTGGAGTGTACAGGGACTAGCGGGGGACCTGGGGTACGAGCAGTACTTC. It encodes CAWSVQGLAGDLGYEQYF.

The chain has TRBV10-1 and TRBJ2-7; the match to TRBD1 covers 7 bases. The V gene end was trimmed by 3 bases and the J gene end by 6 bases; junction bases not matched to a gene: 5. From germline, CDR1 is WNHNN and CDR2 SYGVQD (reference sequence). The length of the CDR3 is 13 residues. The CDR3 DNA sequence: TGCGCCAGCAGTGACTGGGCAGGGGGCGAGCAGTACTTC. The encoded protein is CASSDWAGGEQYF.

This sequence joins TRBV9 and TRBJ1-5, with D possibly being TRBD1 (6 bases). Looked up from germline, CDR1 is SGDLS and CDR2 is YYNGEE. Trimming removed 4 bases at V and 8 bases at J, with 16 bases between. This CDR3 contains 14 residues. CDR3 protein: CASSPSGHIEPQHF. In nucleotides, the CDR3 is TGTGCCAGCAGCCCCTCGGGACATATAGAGCCCCAGCATTTT.

The rearrangement links TRBV2 to TRBJ2-7; TRBD1 matches 10 bases. The CDR3 is made up of 15 amino acids. Germline V gives CDR1 SNHLY, CDR2 FYNNEI. The V and J ends lost 5 bases and 2 bases, in that order; junction bases with no gene match: 6. CDR3 coding DNA: TGTGCCAGCAGTTTTCTCGGACAGGGGGCCTACGAGCAGTACTTC. Its protein product is CASSFLGQGAYEQYF.

This chain connects TRBV7-6 to TRBJ2-3; 10 nucleotides agree with TRBD2. Per germline, CDR1 SGHVS and CDR2 FNYEAQ. V shed 7 bases, J shed 5 bases, and the junction held 9 bases outside the gene matches. The CDR3 loop spans 15 amino acids. The CDR3 here is CASTEGLAEKDTQYF. Written as DNA, the CDR3 is TGTGCCAGCACTGAAGGACTAGCGGAAAAAGATACGCAGTATTTT. Together with reference TRBV7-6 and TRBJ2-3, the CDR3 gives the full variable domain: GAGVSQSPRYKVTKRGQDVALRCDPISGHVSLYWYRQALGQGPEFLTYFNYEAQQDKSGLPNDRFSAERPEGSISTLTIQRTEQRDSAMYRCASTEGLAEKDTQYFGPGTRLTVL.

This chain links TRBV19 with TRBJ1-5; D gene unclear. Germline V CDR1 and CDR2: LNHDA, SQIVND (reference sequence). The V end was cut by 4 bases, the J end by 2 bases, with 12 bases between. The CDR3 has 15 amino acids. The CDR3 coding sequence is TGTGCCAGTAGTACCCTTGTTGAGGGCAATCAGCCCCAGCATTTT. It codes for CASSTLVEGNQPQHF. The full variable domain, rest sourced from reference TRBV19 and TRBJ1-5, is DGGITQSPKYLFRKEGQNVTLSCEQNLNHDAMYWYRQDPGQGLRLIYYSQIVNDFQKGDIAEGYSVSREKKESFPLTVTSAQKNPTAFYLCASSTLVEGNQPQHFGDGTRLSIL.

J is TRBJ1-1 and V is TRBV9; possible D gene TRBD1, 6 bases. The germline V gene encodes CDR1 SGDLS and CDR2 YYNGEE. The V gene lost 5 bases and the J gene lost 7 bases, with 15 bases spanning the gap. The CDR3 consists of 13 residues. DNA of the CDR3: TGTGCCAGCAGTCAGGGGCGACCCGGTGAAGCTTTCTTT. Protein: CASSQGRPGEAFF.

This chain uses TRBV6-5 with TRBJ2-7; the D gene is possibly TRBD1 (5 bases). The V end lost 2 bases, the J end lost 3 bases, and 17 bases lay between the germline ends. Germline loops: CDR1 MNHEY, CDR2 SVGAGI. The CDR3 loop spans 16 amino acids. The CDR3 here is CASSYGLGASYYEQYF. In DNA form, the CDR3 reads TGTGCCAGCAGTTACGGCTTAGGGGCTTCCTACTACGAGCAGTACTTC.

CDR3 coding DNA: TGTGCCAGCAGCACAGCAGACAGGCATTCTAAACCGAACACTGAAGCTTTCTTT. The encoded protein is CASSTADRHSKPNTEAFF. The gene calls are TRBV7-8 and TRBJ1-1, with D possibly being TRBD1 (6 bases). CDR1 and CDR2 from the germline V gene are SGHVS and FQNEAQ. V was shortened by 5 bases and J by 1 base, with 23 bases between the two germline ends. The CDR3 has 18 residues.

The chain is built from TRBV7-9 and TRBJ1-4; D gene uncertain. The CDR3 has 14 amino acids. Germline V CDR1 and CDR2: SEHNR, FQNEAQ (reference sequence). Trimming removed 3 bases at V and 4 bases at J, with 9 bases between. CDR3 residues: CASSFLGLNEKLFF. The DNA for the CDR3 is TGTGCCAGCAGCTTTCTTGGCCTTAATGAAAAACTGTTTTTT.

CDR3 sequence: CASSHRRVFQGDTQYF. In DNA form, the CDR3 reads TGTGCCAGCAGCCACCGGAGGGTGTTTCAAGGTGATACGCAGTATTTT. The V gene is TRBV5-4, the J gene TRBJ2-3, with a weak D call TRBD2 (6 bases). CDR1 and CDR2 from the germline V gene are SGHNT and YYREEE (reference sequence). Trimming shortened V by 4 bases and J by 6 bases, and 21 bases separated the two germline ends. The CDR3 runs to 16 residues.

The chain combines TRBV9 with TRBJ1-2, with D possibly being TRBD1 (6 bases). With 3 bases removed from V and 7 bases from J, the gap between germline ends came to 10 bases. The germline V gene encodes CDR1 SGDLS and CDR2 YYNGEE. The CDR3 covers 12 residues. The CDR3 DNA sequence: TGTGCCAGCAGCGATCCAGGGGCTGGCTACACCTTC. Amino acids: CASSDPGAGYTF.

This chain joins TRBV12-5 and TRBJ2-2; D unclear. This CDR3 is built from 15 residues. Trimming took off 0 bases at V and 1 base at J, with 6 bases between the two ends. Germline CDR1 LGHNT, CDR2 FRNRAP. CDR3 nucleotide sequence: TGTGCTAGTGGTTTGGTACCGGGGAACACCGGGGAGCTGTTTTTT. Encoded protein: CASGLVPGNTGELFF.

This clone has a single count. V usage is TRBV30 and J usage is TRBJ1-5; D remains unclear. V was trimmed by 8 bases and J by 4 bases, leaving 9 bases between them. This CDR3 is 11 amino acids long. The germline CDR1 and CDR2 sequences are GTSNPN and SVGIG (reference sequence). The CDR3 DNA reads as TGTGCCCGCAGGACTAATCAGCCCCAGCATTTT. It is translated as CARRTNQPQHF.

This clone was seen more than once but under ten times. The rearrangement uses TRBV19 and TRBJ1-3; 8 bases align to TRBD1. V trimming: 3 bases; J trimming: 6 bases; junction bases outside the gene matches: 4. This CDR3 comprises 14 residues. CDR1 is LNHDA and CDR2 is SQIVND in the germline V gene (reference sequence). CDR3 DNA: TGTGCCAGTAGTATCCTGCAGGGGGCAAACACCATATATTTT. Translation gives CASSILQGANTIYF.

This clone was picked up one time. This sequence joins TRBV27 and TRBJ1-2, with 8 bases lining up with TRBD1. This CDR3 contains 14 residues. From germline, CDR1 is MNHEY and CDR2 SMNVEV (reference sequence). After removal of 5 bases from V and 8 bases from J, the junction contained 10 bases not matched to a gene. Here the CDR3 DNA reads TGTGCCAGCAGTCCGCCTACAGGGGGTTTGGGCTACACCTTC. Its translation: CASSPPTGGLGYTF.

This clone was seen only once. The V call is TRBV5-4, the J call TRBJ2-3; possibly TRBD1 for D (5 bases). The V end was cut by 5 bases, the J end by 3 bases, with 22 bases between. Germline CDR1 is SGHNT and CDR2 is YYREEE (reference sequence). This CDR3 comprises 17 residues. This CDR3 reads CASRVQGSALRTDTQYF. The CDR3 region has the DNA TGTGCCAGCAGAGTTCAGGGTAGTGCCTTGAGGACAGATACGCAGTATTTT.

The CDR3 DNA reads TGTGCCAGCAGCCACCAGGGACACAATGAAAAACTGTTTTTT. Its protein product is CASSHQGHNEKLFF. The rearrangement links TRBV7-9 to TRBJ1-4; possible D gene TRBD1, 6 bases. Looked up from germline, CDR1 is SEHNR and CDR2 is FQNEAQ (reference sequence). Trimming cost V 5 bases and J 5 bases, with 12 bases left between them. The CDR3 loop spans 14 amino acids.

This clone was observed a handful of times. The chain is built from TRBV6-1 and TRBJ2-1; D might be TRBD2 (5 bases). Trimming pared 6 bases from V and 8 bases from J, leaving 14 bases between. The CDR3 contains 13 residues. Looked up from germline, CDR1 is MNHNS and CDR2 is SASEGT. CDR3 nucleotide sequence: TGTGCCAGCAGCTCGAACGGGGTCCATGAGCAGTTCTTC. Its protein product is CASSSNGVHEQFF.